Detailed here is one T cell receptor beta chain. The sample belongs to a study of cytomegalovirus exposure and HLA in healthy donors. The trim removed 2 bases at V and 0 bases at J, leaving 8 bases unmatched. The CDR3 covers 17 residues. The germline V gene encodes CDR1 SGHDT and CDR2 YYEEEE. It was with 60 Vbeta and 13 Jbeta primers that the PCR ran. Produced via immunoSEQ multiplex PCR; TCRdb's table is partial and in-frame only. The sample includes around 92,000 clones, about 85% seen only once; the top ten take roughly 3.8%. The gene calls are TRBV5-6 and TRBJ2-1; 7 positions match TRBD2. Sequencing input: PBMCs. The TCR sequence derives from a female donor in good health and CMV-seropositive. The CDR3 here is CASSFDRDYSSYNEQFF. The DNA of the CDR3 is TGTGCCAGCAGCTTTGACCGGGACTACAGCTCCTACAATGAGCAGTTCTTC. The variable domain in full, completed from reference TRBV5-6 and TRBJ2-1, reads DAGVTQSPTHLIKTRGQQVTLRCSPKSGHDTVSWYQQALGQGPQFIFQYYEEEERQRGNFPDRFSGHQFPNYSSELNVNALLLGDSALYLCASSFDRDYSSYNEQFFGPGTRLTVL.